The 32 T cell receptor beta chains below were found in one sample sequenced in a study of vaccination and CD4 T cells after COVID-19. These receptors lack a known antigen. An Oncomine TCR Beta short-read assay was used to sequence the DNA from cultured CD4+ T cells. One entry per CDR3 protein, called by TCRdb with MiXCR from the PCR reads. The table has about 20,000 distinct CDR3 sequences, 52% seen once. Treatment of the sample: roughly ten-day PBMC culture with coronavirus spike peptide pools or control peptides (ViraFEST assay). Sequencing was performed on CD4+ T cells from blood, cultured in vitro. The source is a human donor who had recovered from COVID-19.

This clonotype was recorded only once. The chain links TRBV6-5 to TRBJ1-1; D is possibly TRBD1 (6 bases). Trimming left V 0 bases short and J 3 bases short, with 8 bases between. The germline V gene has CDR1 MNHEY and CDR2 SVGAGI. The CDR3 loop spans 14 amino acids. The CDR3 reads CASSYSHRDTEAFF. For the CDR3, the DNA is TGTGCCAGCAGTTACTCCCACAGGGACACTGAAGCTTTCTTT.

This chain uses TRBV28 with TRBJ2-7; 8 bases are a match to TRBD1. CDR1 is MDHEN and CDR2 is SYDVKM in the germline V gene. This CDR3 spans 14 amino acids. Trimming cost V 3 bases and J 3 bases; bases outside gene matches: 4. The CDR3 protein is CASSFRDRFYEQYF. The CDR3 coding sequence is TGTGCCAGCAGTTTCCGGGACAGGTTCTACGAGCAGTACTTC. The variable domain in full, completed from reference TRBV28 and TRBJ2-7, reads DVKVTQSSRYLVKRTGEKVFLECVQDMDHENMFWYRQDPGLGLRLIYFSYDVKMKEKGDIPEGYSVSREKKERFSLILESASTNQTSMYLCASSFRDRFYEQYFGPGTRLTVT.

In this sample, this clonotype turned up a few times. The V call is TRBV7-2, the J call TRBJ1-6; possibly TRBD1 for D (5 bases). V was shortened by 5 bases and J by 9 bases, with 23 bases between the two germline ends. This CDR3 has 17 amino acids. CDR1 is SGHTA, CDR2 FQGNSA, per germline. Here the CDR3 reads CASSATSPGRRSSPLHF. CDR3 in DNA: TGTGCCAGCAGCGCAACATCTCCGGGACGGAGGAGTTCACCCCTCCACTTT.

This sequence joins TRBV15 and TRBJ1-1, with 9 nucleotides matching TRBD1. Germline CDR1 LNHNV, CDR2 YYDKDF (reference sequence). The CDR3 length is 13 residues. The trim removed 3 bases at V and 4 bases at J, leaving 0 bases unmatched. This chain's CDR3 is CATSRTGGTEAFF. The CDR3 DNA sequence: TGTGCCACCAGCAGGACAGGGGGCACTGAAGCTTTCTTT.

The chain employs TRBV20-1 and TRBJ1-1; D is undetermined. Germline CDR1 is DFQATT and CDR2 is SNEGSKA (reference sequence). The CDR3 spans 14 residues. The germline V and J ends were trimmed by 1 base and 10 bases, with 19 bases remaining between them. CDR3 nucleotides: TGCAGTGCTAGAGTTGATCGGTGGACCGGTGGAGCTTTCTTT. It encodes CSARVDRWTGGAFF.

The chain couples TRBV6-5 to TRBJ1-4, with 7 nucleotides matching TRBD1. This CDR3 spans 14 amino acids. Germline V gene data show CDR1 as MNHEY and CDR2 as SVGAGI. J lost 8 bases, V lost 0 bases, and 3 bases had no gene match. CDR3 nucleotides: TGTGCCAGCAGTTACTCGGACAGGAAGGAAAAACTGTTTTTT. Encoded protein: CASSYSDRKEKLFF.

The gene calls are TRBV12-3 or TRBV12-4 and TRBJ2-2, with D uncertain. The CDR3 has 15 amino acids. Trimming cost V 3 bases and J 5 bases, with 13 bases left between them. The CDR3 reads CASSLADHGTGELFF. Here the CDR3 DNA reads TGTGCCAGCAGTTTGGCTGATCACGGAACCGGGGAGCTGTTTTTT.

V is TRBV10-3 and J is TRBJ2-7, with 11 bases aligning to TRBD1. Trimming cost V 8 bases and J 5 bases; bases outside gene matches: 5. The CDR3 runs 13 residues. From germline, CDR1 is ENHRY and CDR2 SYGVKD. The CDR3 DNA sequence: TGTGCCATCCTAAGGGACAGGGGGAACGAGCAGTACTTC. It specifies CAILRDRGNEQYF.

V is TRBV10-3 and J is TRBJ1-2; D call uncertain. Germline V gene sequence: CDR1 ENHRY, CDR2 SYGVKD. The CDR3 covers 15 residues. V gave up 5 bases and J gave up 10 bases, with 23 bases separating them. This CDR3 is CAISPTLISPRAYTF. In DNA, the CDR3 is TGTGCCATCAGTCCAACTCTAATATCTCCCCGGGCCTACACCTTC.

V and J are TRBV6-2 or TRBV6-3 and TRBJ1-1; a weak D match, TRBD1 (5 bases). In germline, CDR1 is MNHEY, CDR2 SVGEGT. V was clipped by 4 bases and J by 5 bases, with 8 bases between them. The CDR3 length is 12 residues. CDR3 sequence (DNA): TGTGCCAGCAGTTGGGGCGAGACTGAAGCTTTCTTT. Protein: CASSWGETEAFF.

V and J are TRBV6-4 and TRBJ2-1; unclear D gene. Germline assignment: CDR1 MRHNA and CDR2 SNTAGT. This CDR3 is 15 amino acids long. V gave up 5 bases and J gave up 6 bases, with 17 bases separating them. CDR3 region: CASSPSRSLLNEQFF. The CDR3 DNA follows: TGTGCCAGCAGTCCCAGCAGGAGTCTTCTCAATGAGCAGTTCTTC.

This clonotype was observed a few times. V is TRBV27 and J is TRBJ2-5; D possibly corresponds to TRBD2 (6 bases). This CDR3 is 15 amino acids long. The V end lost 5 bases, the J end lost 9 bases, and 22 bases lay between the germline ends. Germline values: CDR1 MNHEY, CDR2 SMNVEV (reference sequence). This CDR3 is CASSPPNSAPGAQYF. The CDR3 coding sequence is TGTGCCAGCAGTCCCCCTAATAGTGCTCCGGGGGCCCAGTACTTC.

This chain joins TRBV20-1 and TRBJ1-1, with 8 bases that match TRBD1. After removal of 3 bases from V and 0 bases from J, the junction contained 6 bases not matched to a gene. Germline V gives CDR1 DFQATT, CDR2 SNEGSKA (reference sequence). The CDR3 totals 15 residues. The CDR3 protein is CSARARGLMNTEAFF. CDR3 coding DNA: TGCAGTGCTAGGGCCAGGGGGCTCATGAACACTGAAGCTTTCTTT.

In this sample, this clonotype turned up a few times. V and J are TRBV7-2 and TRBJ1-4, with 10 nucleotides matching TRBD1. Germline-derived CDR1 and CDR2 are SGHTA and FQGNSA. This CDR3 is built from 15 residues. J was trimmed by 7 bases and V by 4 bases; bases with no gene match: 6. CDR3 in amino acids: CASSYDRGQGEKLFF. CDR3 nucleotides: TGTGCCAGCAGCTACGACAGGGGGCAGGGTGAAAAACTGTTTTTT.

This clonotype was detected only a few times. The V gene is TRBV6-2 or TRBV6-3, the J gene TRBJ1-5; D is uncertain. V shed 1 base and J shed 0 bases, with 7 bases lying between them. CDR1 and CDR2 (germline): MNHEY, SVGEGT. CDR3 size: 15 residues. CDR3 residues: CASSYFTNSNQPQHF. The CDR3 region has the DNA TGTGCCAGCAGTTACTTCACGAATAGCAATCAGCCCCAGCATTTT.

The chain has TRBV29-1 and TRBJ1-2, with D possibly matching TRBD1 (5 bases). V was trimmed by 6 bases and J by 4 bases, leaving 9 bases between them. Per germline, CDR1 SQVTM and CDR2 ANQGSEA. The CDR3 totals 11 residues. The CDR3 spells CSVFDSYGYTF. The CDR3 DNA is TGCAGCGTCTTCGACAGCTATGGCTACACCTTC.

CDR3 sequence reads: CASSQAGGLGTQYF. The CDR3 DNA follows: TGTGCCAGCAGCCAAGCGGGGGGGCTGGGTACGCAGTATTTT. The J gene is TRBJ2-3, the V gene TRBV7-9, with 10 bases identical to TRBD2. The CDR3 is 14 residues long. The V gene's germline CDR1 is SEHNR and CDR2 FQNEAQ (reference sequence). V was clipped by 5 bases and J by 8 bases; unmatched bases: 7.

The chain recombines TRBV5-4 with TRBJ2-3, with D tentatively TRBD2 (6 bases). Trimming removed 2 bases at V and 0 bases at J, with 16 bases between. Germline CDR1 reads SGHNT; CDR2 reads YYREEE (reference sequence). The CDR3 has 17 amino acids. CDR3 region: CASSFQVGSGSTDTQYF. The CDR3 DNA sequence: TGTGCCAGCAGCTTCCAGGTCGGGAGCGGGAGCACAGATACGCAGTATTTT.

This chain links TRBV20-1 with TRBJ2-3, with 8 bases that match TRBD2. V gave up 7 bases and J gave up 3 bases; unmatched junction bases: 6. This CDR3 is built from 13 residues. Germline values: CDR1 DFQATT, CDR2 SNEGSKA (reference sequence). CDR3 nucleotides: TGCAGTGTGGCCGGGGGGGGGACAGATACGCAGTATTTT. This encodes CSVAGGGTDTQYF.

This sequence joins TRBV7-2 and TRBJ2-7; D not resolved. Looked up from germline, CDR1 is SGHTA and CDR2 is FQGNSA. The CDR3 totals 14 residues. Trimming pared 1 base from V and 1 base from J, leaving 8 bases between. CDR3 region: CASSLDRASYEQYF. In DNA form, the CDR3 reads TGTGCCAGCAGCTTAGACCGGGCTTCCTACGAGCAGTACTTC.

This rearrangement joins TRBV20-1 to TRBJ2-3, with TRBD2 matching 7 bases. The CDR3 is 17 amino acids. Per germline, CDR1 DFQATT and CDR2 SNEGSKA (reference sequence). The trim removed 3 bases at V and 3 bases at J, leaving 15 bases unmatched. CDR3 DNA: TGCAGTGCTAGTGGGGAGGGTAGGGGCGGGGGAACAGATACGCAGTATTTT. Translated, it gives CSASGEGRGGGTDTQYF.

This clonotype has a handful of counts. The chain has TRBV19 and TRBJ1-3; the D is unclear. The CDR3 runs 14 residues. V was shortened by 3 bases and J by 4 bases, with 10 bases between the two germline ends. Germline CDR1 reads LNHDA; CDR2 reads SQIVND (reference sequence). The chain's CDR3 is CASSIPRTGNTIYF. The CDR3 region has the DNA TGTGCCAGTAGTATCCCCCGTACCGGAAACACCATATATTTT.

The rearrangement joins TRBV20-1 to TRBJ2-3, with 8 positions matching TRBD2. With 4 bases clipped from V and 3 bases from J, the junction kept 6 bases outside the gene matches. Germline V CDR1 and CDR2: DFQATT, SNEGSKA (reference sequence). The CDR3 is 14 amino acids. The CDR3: CSATTAGATDTQYF. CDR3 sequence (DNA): TGCAGTGCTACTACAGCGGGAGCTACAGATACGCAGTATTTT.

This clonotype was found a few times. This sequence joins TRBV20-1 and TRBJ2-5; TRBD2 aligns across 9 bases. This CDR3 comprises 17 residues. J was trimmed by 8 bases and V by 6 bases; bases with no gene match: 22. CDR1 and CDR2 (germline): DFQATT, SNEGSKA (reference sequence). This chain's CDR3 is CSATGETSGRSKRTQYF. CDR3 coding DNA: TGCAGTGCCACCGGGGAGACTAGCGGAAGATCTAAGAGAACCCAGTACTTC.

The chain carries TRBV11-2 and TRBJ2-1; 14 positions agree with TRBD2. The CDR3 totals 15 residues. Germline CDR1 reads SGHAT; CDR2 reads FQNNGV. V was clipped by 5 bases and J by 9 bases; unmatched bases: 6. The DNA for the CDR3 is TGTGCCAGCAGCGCCCGACTAGCGGGGGGGGGTGAGCAGTTCTTC. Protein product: CASSARLAGGGEQFF. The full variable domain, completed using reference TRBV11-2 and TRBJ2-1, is EAGVAQSPRYKIIEKRQSVAFWCNPISGHATLYWYQQILGQGPKLLIQFQNNGVVDDSQLPKDRFSAERLKGVDSTLKIQPAKLEDSAVYLCASSARLAGGGEQFFGPGTRLTVL.

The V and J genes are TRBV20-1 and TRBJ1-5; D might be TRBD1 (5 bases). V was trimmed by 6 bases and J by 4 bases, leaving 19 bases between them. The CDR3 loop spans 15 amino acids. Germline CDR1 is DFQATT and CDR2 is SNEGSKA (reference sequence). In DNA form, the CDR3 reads TGCAGTGCGGCCCGGGGGAACAGTCTAAATCAGCCCCAGCATTTT. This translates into CSAARGNSLNQPQHF.

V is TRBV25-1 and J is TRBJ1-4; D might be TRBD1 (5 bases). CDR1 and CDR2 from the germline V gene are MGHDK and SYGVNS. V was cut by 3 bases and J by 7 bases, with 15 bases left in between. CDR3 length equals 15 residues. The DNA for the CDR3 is TGTGCCAGCAGTGATCCTCTAGGGGTGGGTGAAAAACTGTTTTTT. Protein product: CASSDPLGVGEKLFF.

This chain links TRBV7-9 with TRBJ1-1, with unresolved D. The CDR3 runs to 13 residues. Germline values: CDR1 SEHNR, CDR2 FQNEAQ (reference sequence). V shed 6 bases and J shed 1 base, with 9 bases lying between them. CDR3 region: CASRPPKNTEAFF. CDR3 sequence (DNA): TGTGCCAGCAGACCACCAAAGAACACTGAAGCTTTCTTT.

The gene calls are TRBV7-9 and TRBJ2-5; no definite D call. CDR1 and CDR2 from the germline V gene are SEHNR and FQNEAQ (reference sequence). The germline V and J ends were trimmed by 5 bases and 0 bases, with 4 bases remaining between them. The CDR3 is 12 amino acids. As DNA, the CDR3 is TGTGCCAGCAGCCCCTACCAAGAGACCCAGTACTTC. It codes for CASSPYQETQYF.

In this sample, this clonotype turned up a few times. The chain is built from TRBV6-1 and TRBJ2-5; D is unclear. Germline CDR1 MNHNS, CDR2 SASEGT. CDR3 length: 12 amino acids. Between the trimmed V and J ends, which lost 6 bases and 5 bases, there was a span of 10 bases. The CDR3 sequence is CASSPDGETQYF. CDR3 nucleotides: TGTGCCAGCAGCCCAGACGGGGAGACCCAGTACTTC.

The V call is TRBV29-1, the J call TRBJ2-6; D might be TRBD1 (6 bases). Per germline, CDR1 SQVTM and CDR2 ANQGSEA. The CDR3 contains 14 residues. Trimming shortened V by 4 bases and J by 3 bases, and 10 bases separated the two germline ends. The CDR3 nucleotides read TGCAGCGTTGTGGGGGCGAGTGGGGCCAACGTCCTGACTTTC. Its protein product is CSVVGASGANVLTF.

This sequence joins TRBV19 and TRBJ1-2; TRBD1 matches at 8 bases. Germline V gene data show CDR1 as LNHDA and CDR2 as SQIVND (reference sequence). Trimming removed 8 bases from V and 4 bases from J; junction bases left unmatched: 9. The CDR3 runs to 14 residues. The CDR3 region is CASSLRQGRYGYTF. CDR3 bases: TGTGCCAGTTCACTGCGACAGGGGCGCTATGGCTACACCTTC.